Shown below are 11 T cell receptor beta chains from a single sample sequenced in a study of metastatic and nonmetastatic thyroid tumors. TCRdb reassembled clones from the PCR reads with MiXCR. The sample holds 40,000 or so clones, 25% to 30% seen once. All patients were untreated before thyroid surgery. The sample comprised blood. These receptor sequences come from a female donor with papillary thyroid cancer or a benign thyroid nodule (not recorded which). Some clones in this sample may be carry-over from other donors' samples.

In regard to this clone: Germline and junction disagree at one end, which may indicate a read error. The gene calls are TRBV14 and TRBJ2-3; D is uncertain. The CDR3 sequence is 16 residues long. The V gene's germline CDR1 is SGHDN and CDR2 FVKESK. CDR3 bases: TGTGCCAACAGCCAAGGCTGGGTCAGCAGCACAGATACGCAGTATTTT. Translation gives CANSQGWVSSTDTQYF.

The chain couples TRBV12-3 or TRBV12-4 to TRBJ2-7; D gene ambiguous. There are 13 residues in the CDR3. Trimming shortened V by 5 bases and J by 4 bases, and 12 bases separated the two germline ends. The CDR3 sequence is CASSLTWAYEQYF. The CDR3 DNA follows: TGTGCCAGCAGTCTGACATGGGCATACGAGCAGTACTTC.

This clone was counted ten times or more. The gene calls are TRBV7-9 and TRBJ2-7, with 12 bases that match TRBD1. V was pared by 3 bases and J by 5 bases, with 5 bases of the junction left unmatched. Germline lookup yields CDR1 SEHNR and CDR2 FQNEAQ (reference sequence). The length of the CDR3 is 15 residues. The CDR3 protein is CASSLGTGGKDEQYF. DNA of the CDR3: TGTGCCAGCAGCTTGGGGACAGGGGGCAAGGACGAGCAGTACTTC.

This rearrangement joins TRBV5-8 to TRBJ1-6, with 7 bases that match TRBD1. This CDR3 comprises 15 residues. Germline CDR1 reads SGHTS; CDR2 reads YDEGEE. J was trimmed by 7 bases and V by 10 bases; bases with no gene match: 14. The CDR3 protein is CAVPDRTTRNSPLHF. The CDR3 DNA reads TGTGCCGTACCGGACAGGACCACTAGGAATTCACCCCTCCACTTT.

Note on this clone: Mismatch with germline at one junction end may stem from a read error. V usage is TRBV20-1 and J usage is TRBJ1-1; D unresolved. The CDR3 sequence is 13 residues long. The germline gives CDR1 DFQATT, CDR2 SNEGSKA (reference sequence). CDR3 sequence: CSADPEVKTEAFF. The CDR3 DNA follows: TGCAGTGCCGACCCGGAGGTGAAGACTGAAGCTTTCTTT.

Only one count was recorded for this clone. The CDR3 sequence: CAWRGEPSNQPQHF. In DNA form, the CDR3 reads TGTGCCTGGAGGGGAGAACCGAGCAATCAGCCCCAGCATTTT. The chain uses TRBV30 and TRBJ1-5; D is ambiguous. Germline V gene data show CDR1 as GTSNPN and CDR2 as SVGIG (reference sequence). The CDR3 has 14 amino acids. Deletions cut 3 bases from V and 1 base from J, with 10 bases between.

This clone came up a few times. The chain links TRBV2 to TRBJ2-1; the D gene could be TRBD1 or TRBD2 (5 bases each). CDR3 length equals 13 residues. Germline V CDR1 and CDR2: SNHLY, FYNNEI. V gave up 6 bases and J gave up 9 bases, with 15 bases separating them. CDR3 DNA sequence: TGTGCCAGCAGCCCATGGGGGTTGTGTGAGCAGTTCTTC. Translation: CASSPWGLCEQFF.

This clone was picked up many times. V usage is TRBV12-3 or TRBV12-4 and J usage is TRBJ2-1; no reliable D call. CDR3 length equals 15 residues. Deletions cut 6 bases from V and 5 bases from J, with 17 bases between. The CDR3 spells CASSPNLEPHNEQFF. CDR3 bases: TGTGCCAGCAGCCCTAATTTGGAACCACACAATGAGCAGTTCTTC.

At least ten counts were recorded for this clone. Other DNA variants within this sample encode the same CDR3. CDR3 loop: CASSQVLDTKNSPLHF. For the CDR3, the DNA is TGCGCCAGCAGCCAAGTTCTGGACACAAAAAATTCACCCCTCCACTTT. This chain links TRBV4-1 with TRBJ1-6; D is perhaps TRBD1 (5 bases). CDR1 is MGHRA and CDR2 is YSYEKL in the germline V gene. V was shortened by 1 base and J by 7 bases, with 14 bases between the two germline ends. CDR3 length: 16 residues.

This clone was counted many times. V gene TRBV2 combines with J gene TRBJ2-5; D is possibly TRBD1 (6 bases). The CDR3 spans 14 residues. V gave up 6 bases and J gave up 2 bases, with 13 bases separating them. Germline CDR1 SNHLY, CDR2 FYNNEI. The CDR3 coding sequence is TGTGCCAGCAGCTTATCTCAGGGGCAAGAGACCCAGTACTTC. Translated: CASSLSQGQETQYF.

In DNA form, the CDR3 reads TGTGCCAGCAGGACTAGCGGGGGCACAGATACGCAGTATTTT. Translated, it gives CASRTSGGTDTQYF. J is TRBJ2-3 and V is TRBV6-1, with 11 positions matching TRBD2. Germline CDR1 is MNHNS and CDR2 is SASEGT. The CDR3 extends over 14 amino acids. Trimming cost V 6 bases and J 1 base; bases outside gene matches: 0.